One sample yielded the 8 T cell receptor beta chains listed below, sequenced in a study of CD8 T cells in Susac syndrome. Random hexamers served to reverse transcribe roughly 0.45 to 1 ug RNA. A single record per CDR3 protein comes from TCRdb applying MiXCR to the immunoSEQ multiplex PCR reads. This table has 150,000 to 200,000 distinct CDR3 sequences, 91% appearing once. The sample consisted of CD4+ T cells from PBMCs. The origin of the receptors is a human donor with Susac syndrome.

J is TRBJ1-5 and V is TRBV6-1, with D perhaps matching TRBD1 (5 bases). The CDR3 loop spans 16 amino acids. V lost 6 bases, J lost 1 base, and 16 bases lay in between. Germline lookup yields CDR1 MNHNS and CDR2 SASEGT. The CDR3, as DNA: TGTGCCAGCAGCCTCAGGGTTAGCTCGAGCAATCAGCCCCAGCATTTT. As protein: CASSLRVSSSNQPQHF.

The V gene is TRBV29-1, the J gene TRBJ1-2; D gene unclear. This CDR3 contains 11 residues. Germline values: CDR1 SQVTM, CDR2 ANQGSEA. Deletions cut 6 bases from V and 6 bases from J, with 11 bases between. The CDR3 is CSVRTENGYTF. DNA of the CDR3: TGCAGCGTACGAACAGAGAATGGCTACACCTTC.

This clonotype was observed once. The V gene is TRBV5-1, the J gene TRBJ2-5, with 8 bases matching TRBD1. Germline V gives CDR1 SGHRS, CDR2 YFSETQ. After removal of 1 base from V and 4 bases from J, the junction contained 3 bases not matched to a gene. This CDR3 region has 14 residues. This chain's CDR3 is CASSLWTGPETQYF. The CDR3 nucleotides are TGCGCCAGCAGCTTGTGGACAGGGCCAGAGACCCAGTACTTC.

The genes are TRBV9 and TRBJ2-5, with D unresolved. Trimming removed 0 bases at V and 4 bases at J, with 10 bases between. The CDR3 contains 14 residues. Per the germline V gene, CDR1 is SGDLS and CDR2 is YYNGEE. CDR3 nucleotides: TGTGCCAGCAGCGTAGAGGGTAGCTCAGAGACCCAGTACTTC. The encoded protein is CASSVEGSSETQYF.

This sequence joins TRBV12-3 or TRBV12-4 and TRBJ1-5; TRBD1 is a possible D gene (5 bases). Trimming cost V 3 bases and J 5 bases, with 14 bases left between them. There are 15 residues in the CDR3. For the CDR3, the DNA is TGTGCCAGCAGTTTTAACGACGGGACGGATCAGCCCCAGCATTTT. The encoded protein is CASSFNDGTDQPQHF.

The count of this clonotype is one. V and J are TRBV19 and TRBJ1-5; TRBD1 matches at 8 bases. CDR1 and CDR2 from the germline V gene are LNHDA and SQIVND (reference sequence). V gave up 2 bases and J gave up 7 bases; unmatched junction bases: 4. CDR3 size: 14 residues. The CDR3 bases are TGTGCCAGTAGTATACAGGGGGCGCGGCAGCCCCAGCATTTT. Residues: CASSIQGARQPQHF. The full variable domain, with the rest looked up from reference TRBV19 and TRBJ1-5, is DGGITQSPKYLFRKEGQNVTLSCEQNLNHDAMYWYRQDPGQGLRLIYYSQIVNDFQKGDIAEGYSVSREKKESFPLTVTSAQKNPTAFYLCASSIQGARQPQHFGDGTRLSIL.

The chain uses TRBV30 and TRBJ1-5; D may be TRBD1 (6 bases). Trimming removed 1 base at V and 7 bases at J, with 17 bases between. Germline CDR1 is GTSNPN and CDR2 is SVGIG (reference sequence). CDR3 length: 15 amino acids. In nucleotides, the CDR3 is TGTGCCTGGAGTGCCCTTGGACAGCTCGGGCAGCCCCAGCATTTT. It encodes CAWSALGQLGQPQHF. Using reference TRBV30 and TRBJ1-5 for the parts outside the CDR3, the full variable domain is SQTIHQWPATLVQPVGSPLSLECTVEGTSNPNLYWYRQAAGRGLQLLFYSVGIGQISSEVPQNLSASRPQDRQFILSSKKLLLSDSGFYLCAWSALGQLGQPQHFGDGTRLSIL.

On this clonotype itself: Its ends do not fully match the called genes, so a read error is possible. This chain links TRBV19 with TRBJ2-7; 7 nucleotides match TRBD2. This CDR3 is 14 amino acids long. The germline CDR1 and CDR2 sequences are LNHDA and SQIVND (reference sequence). As DNA, the CDR3 is TGTGCCAGTAGTATCGTCGCGGGGGTCTACGGGCAGTACTTC. Amino acid sequence: CASSIVAGVYGQYF.